The next 17 T cell receptor beta chains were all read from a single sample in a study of PD-1 blockade in mismatch repair-deficient tumors. Sequencing was performed with immunoSEQ multiplex PCR; in TCRdb, only in-frame clones are kept and a portion is missing. The sample has some 45,000 clones, more than 65% seen once. The sequencing here drew on PBMCs, taken before pembrolizumab treatment. The origin of the receptors is an adult with mismatch repair-deficient cancer.

V usage is TRBV7-9 and J usage is TRBJ2-1; 12 bases match TRBD2. The germline CDR1 and CDR2 sequences are SEHNR and FQNEAQ (reference sequence). With 5 bases clipped from V and 9 bases from J, the junction kept 11 bases outside the gene matches. The CDR3 contains 16 residues. CDR3 bases: TGTGCCAGCAGCCTAGGGGCCCGACTAGCGGGAGTTGAGCAGTTCTTC. Amino acid sequence: CASSLGARLAGVEQFF.

This rearrangement joins TRBV11-3 to TRBJ2-1, with 8 nucleotides matching TRBD2. The germline V gene encodes CDR1 SGHNT and CDR2 YENEEA. The CDR3 contains 14 residues. Germline trimming cut 5 bases from V and 5 bases from J; bases unmatched to any gene: 5. CDR3 sequence (DNA): TGTGCCAGCAGCCCTCGAGCGGGAGACAATGAGCAGTTCTTC. It codes for CASSPRAGDNEQFF.

The chain links TRBV11-3 to TRBJ2-7, with a weak D call TRBD1 (6 bases). The CDR3 spans 13 residues. The germline V gene has CDR1 SGHNT and CDR2 YENEEA. Trimming pared 5 bases from V and 3 bases from J, leaving 11 bases between. The DNA of the CDR3 is TGTGCCAGCAGCCCCGGGACAAACTACGAGCAGTACTTC. This codes for CASSPGTNYEQYF.

Only a few counts were recorded for this clone. The V and J genes are TRBV19 and TRBJ1-3, with TRBD1 as a possible D gene (5 bases). V was trimmed by 5 bases and J by 2 bases, leaving 16 bases between them. CDR1 is LNHDA, CDR2 SQIVND, per germline (reference sequence). The CDR3 loop spans 16 amino acids. The CDR3, as DNA: TGTGCCAGTAGTCTATCCCCCGGGACCCCTGGAAACACCATATATTTT. Its translation is CASSLSPGTPGNTIYF.

The V gene is TRBV7-2, the J gene TRBJ2-5; 7 bases align to TRBD1. V lost 6 bases to trimming and J lost 5 bases; unmatched junction nucleotides: 12. This CDR3 has 15 residues. Germline V gene sequence: CDR1 SGHTA, CDR2 FQGNSA. CDR3 coding DNA: TGTGCCAGCAGGAAACGACAGGGCGGCTGGGAGACCCAGTACTTC. Amino acid sequence: CASRKRQGGWETQYF.

The DNA for the CDR3 is TGCGCCAGCAGCTTGAGTGGGCAGGGGGCGCAAGATGAGCAGTTCTTC. Translation gives CASSLSGQGAQDEQFF. The rearrangement links TRBV5-1 to TRBJ2-1; 8 bases are a match to TRBD1. Germline V CDR1 and CDR2: SGHRS, YFSETQ. Losses at the gene ends were 1 base for V and 8 bases for J; bases not matched to a gene: 11. The CDR3 runs to 16 residues.

The chain recombines TRBV7-8 with TRBJ2-3, with D maybe TRBD2 (6 bases). CDR3 length: 14 residues. V lost 10 bases and J 3 bases, leaving 17 bases between the germline ends. Germline CDR1 is SGHVS and CDR2 is FQNEAQ. CDR3 DNA: TGTGCCATCCAACCACCTGGGGGGACAGATACGCAGTATTTT. Encoded protein: CAIQPPGGTDTQYF.

This clone was seen a handful of times. The V gene is TRBV5-8, the J gene TRBJ2-7; perhaps TRBD1 as D (5 bases). The CDR3 has 16 amino acids. Trimming removed 0 bases from V and 0 bases from J, with 13 bases in between. The V gene's germline CDR1 is SGHTS and CDR2 YDEGEE. CDR3 loop: CASSLAWHRSSYEQYF. CDR3 coding DNA: TGTGCCAGCAGCTTGGCTTGGCACAGGAGCTCCTACGAGCAGTACTTC. The full variable domain, completed using reference TRBV5-8 and TRBJ2-7, is EAGVTQSPTHLIKTRGQQATLRCSPISGHTSVYWYQQALGLGLQFLLWYDEGEERNRGNFPPRFSGRQFPNYSSELNVNALELEDSALYLCASSLAWHRSSYEQYFGPGTRLTVT.

The gene calls are TRBV29-1 and TRBJ1-4; a possible D gene is TRBD1 (6 bases). Germline V lookup: CDR1 SQVTM, CDR2 ANQGSEA. Trimming took 6 bases from V and 3 from J, leaving 11 bases between them. The CDR3 loop spans 13 amino acids. The CDR3 DNA follows: TGCAGCGTGAACAGGGTGGCTAATGAAAAACTGTTTTTT. It specifies CSVNRVANEKLFF.

J is TRBJ2-7 and V is TRBV11-2, with 11 bases identical to TRBD2. V lost 3 bases to trimming and J lost 0 bases; unmatched junction nucleotides: 10. The CDR3 is made up of 18 amino acids. Germline V gene data show CDR1 as SGHAT and CDR2 as FQNNGV. This chain's CDR3 is CASSLDGLAGLSSYEQYF. In DNA, the CDR3 is TGTGCCAGCAGCTTGGATGGACTAGCGGGCTTAAGCTCCTACGAGCAGTACTTC.

The gene calls are TRBV11-2 and TRBJ2-3; TRBD1 is a possible D gene (5 bases). V lost 0 bases, J lost 3 bases, and 7 bases lay in between. This CDR3 is built from 14 residues. The germline gives CDR1 SGHAT, CDR2 FQNNGV. The CDR3 is CASSLDTGTDTQYF. In DNA, the CDR3 is TGTGCCAGCAGCTTAGACACAGGAACAGATACGCAGTATTTT.

The V and J genes are TRBV14 and TRBJ2-7; the match to TRBD1 covers 9 bases. The CDR3 consists of 18 residues. Per the germline V gene, CDR1 is SGHDN and CDR2 is FVKESK. Germline trimming cut 4 bases from V and 3 bases from J; bases unmatched to any gene: 16. CDR3 sequence: CASSRTGQGRTRVYEQYF. Here the CDR3 DNA reads TGTGCCAGCAGCCGCACGGGACAGGGAAGGACTAGGGTCTACGAGCAGTACTTC.

V usage is TRBV6-1 and J usage is TRBJ2-3; 10 bases agree with TRBD2. The germline gives CDR1 MNHNS, CDR2 SASEGT. Trimming removed 4 bases from V and 0 bases from J; junction bases left unmatched: 1. There are 15 residues in the CDR3. CDR3 loop: CASSVLAGSTDTQYF. The CDR3 bases are TGTGCCAGCAGTGTACTAGCGGGAAGCACAGATACGCAGTATTTT.

V usage is TRBV7-9 and J usage is TRBJ1-5; D call uncertain. This CDR3 comprises 17 residues. The V and J ends lost 0 bases and 9 bases respectively, with 21 bases between them. Germline V lookup: CDR1 SEHNR, CDR2 FQNEAQ (reference sequence). The CDR3 DNA sequence: TGTGCCAGCAGCTTAGCGCTGGCTCAAAGGCGTATTGGGCCCCAGCATTTT. Protein sequence: CASSLALAQRRIGPQHF.

The rearrangement joins TRBV19 to TRBJ2-7; 10 bases agree with TRBD1. This CDR3 region has 15 residues. CDR1 and CDR2 (germline): LNHDA, SQIVND (reference sequence). V was pared by 5 bases and J by 7 bases, with 11 bases of the junction left unmatched. The CDR3 sequence is CASSSRDRGPPEQYF. The CDR3 DNA sequence: TGTGCCAGTAGTTCCCGGGACAGGGGTCCCCCAGAGCAGTACTTC.

This clone was observed once. The chain couples TRBV7-3 to TRBJ2-3; D assignment may be TRBD1 or TRBD2 (5 bases each). The germline V gene has CDR1 SGHTA and CDR2 FQGTGA. CDR3 length: 14 amino acids. The V end was cut by 5 bases, the J end by 4 bases, with 13 bases between. The chain's CDR3 is CASSRDLLPDTQYF. DNA of the CDR3: TGTGCCAGCAGCCGGGACCTACTCCCAGATACGCAGTATTTT.

J is TRBJ1-3 and V is TRBV9; D is uncertain. The CDR3 has 13 amino acids. The germline gives CDR1 SGDLS, CDR2 YYNGEE. Trimming cost V 2 bases and J 3 bases, with 6 bases left between them. CDR3 nucleotide sequence: TGTGCCAGCAGCGTTGATGTTGGAAACACCATATATTTT. Translating it yields CASSVDVGNTIYF.